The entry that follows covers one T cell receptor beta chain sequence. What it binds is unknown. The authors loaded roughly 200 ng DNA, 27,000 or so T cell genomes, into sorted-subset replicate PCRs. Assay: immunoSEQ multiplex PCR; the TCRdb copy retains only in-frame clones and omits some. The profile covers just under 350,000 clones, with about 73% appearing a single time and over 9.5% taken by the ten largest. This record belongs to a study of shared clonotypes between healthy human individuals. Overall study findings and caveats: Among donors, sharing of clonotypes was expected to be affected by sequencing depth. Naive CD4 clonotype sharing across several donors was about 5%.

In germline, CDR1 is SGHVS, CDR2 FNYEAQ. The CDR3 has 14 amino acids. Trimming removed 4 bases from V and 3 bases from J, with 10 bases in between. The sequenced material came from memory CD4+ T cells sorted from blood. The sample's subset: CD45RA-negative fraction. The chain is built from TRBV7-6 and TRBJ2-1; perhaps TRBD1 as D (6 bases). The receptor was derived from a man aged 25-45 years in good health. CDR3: CASSYRVGYNEQFF. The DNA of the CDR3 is TGTGCCAGCAGCTACAGGGTGGGCTACAATGAGCAGTTCTTC.